The 12 T cell receptor beta chains given below trace back to one sample, sequenced in a study of T cells after yellow fever vaccination. TCRdb redid the calling of the 5' RACE reads with MiXCR, one entry per CDR3 protein. The sample records hundreds of thousands of distinct CDR3 sequences, over 9% being singletons. The material was PBMCs, obtained on the day of the yellow fever booster vaccination. All receptors derive from a man under 40 who received the YFV17D yellow fever vaccine.

This clonotype occurred a few times. The CDR3 DNA sequence: TGTGCCAGCAGTTTGAGACTAGGACGTGAGCAGTTCTTC. It yields the protein CASSLRLGREQFF. The rearrangement uses TRBV12-3 or TRBV12-4 and TRBJ2-1; possible D gene TRBD2, 6 bases. This CDR3 spans 13 amino acids. V shed 3 bases and J shed 9 bases, with 12 bases lying between them.

The chain employs TRBV5-1 and TRBJ2-3; D perhaps matches TRBD1 (5 bases). Trimming removed 2 bases at V and 4 bases at J, with 11 bases between. Germline CDR1 is SGHRS and CDR2 is YFSETQ. The CDR3 loop spans 14 amino acids. The CDR3 sequence: CASSLTGAADTQYF. In nucleotides, the CDR3 is TGCGCCAGCAGCTTAACAGGCGCGGCAGATACGCAGTATTTT.

Concerning this clonotype: Sequence at one end of the junction differs from germline and may be a read error. The genes are TRBV18 and TRBJ1-1; D is possibly TRBD1 (6 bases). The CDR3 is 15 residues long. Germline CDR1 KGHSH, CDR2 LQKENI. Here the CDR3 reads CASSPAGGPNTEAFF. Here the CDR3 DNA reads TGTGCCAGCTCACCCGCCGGGGGGCCAAACACTGAAGCCTTCTTT.

This clonotype was seen a single time. CDR3 DNA: TGTGCCAGCACCAGGACGGATACCTACGAGCAGTACTTC. It is translated as CASTRTDTYEQYF. The chain employs TRBV6-1 and TRBJ2-7; D remains ambiguous. Germline CDR1 is MNHNS and CDR2 is SASEGT. The CDR3 loop spans 13 amino acids. With 7 bases removed from V and 2 bases from J, the gap between germline ends came to 12 bases.

This clonotype was seen at least ten times. The gene calls are TRBV7-2 and TRBJ1-1; tentative D call: TRBD1 (6 bases). Trimming stripped 1 base from V and 0 bases from J, with 9 bases between. The germline V gene has CDR1 SGHTA and CDR2 FQGNSA. This CDR3 has 15 amino acids. The CDR3 nucleotides read TGTGCCAGCAGCTTAGGCAGGGGCATGAACACTGAAGCTTTCTTT. Amino acid sequence: CASSLGRGMNTEAFF.

This clonotype has only a few counts. The V gene is TRBV5-1, the J gene TRBJ2-2; TRBD2 matches 8 bases. The CDR3 sequence is 16 residues long. V trimming: 3 bases; J trimming: 5 bases; junction bases outside the gene matches: 9. Germline V gene data show CDR1 as SGHRS and CDR2 as YFSETQ. In nucleotides, the CDR3 is TGCGCCAGCAGCTGGTTAGCGGGACCTGGGACCGGGGAGCTGTTTTTT. Amino acids: CASSWLAGPGTGELFF.

V usage is TRBV6-2 or TRBV6-3 and J usage is TRBJ2-1; no clear D gene. This CDR3 comprises 11 residues. Trimming shortened V by 10 bases and J by 3 bases, and 7 bases separated the two germline ends. Germline CDR1 reads MNHEY; CDR2 reads SVGEGT. The CDR3 sequence: CATVIYNEQFF. In DNA form, the CDR3 reads TGTGCCACGGTCATCTACAATGAGCAGTTCTTC.

The chain has TRBV18 and TRBJ2-7; 14 bases map to TRBD2. In germline, CDR1 is KGHSH, CDR2 LQKENI. V shed 4 bases and J 6 bases; nucleotides not matched to a gene: 5. This CDR3 is 15 amino acids long. The CDR3 DNA reads TGTGCCAGCTCACTGGGACTAGCGGGAGTCACCGAGCAGTACTTC. As protein: CASSLGLAGVTEQYF. Looking up the rest from reference TRBV18 and TRBJ2-7 gives the full variable domain: NAGVMQNPRHLVRRRGQEARLRCSPMKGHSHVYWYRQLPEEGLKFMVYLQKENIIDESGMPKERFSAEFPKEGPSILRIQQVVRGDSAAYFCASSLGLAGVTEQYFGPGTRLTVT.

This clonotype was counted between two and nine times. The chain is built from TRBV5-5 and TRBJ1-1; possibly TRBD1 for D (6 bases). The germline V and J ends were trimmed by 3 bases and 1 base, with 16 bases remaining between them. Germline-derived CDR1 and CDR2 are SGHKS and YYEKEE (reference sequence). CDR3 length: 16 residues. Written as DNA, the CDR3 is TGTGCCAGCAGCTCTGTCTCGGGACACACGAACACTGAAGCTTTCTTT. This encodes CASSSVSGHTNTEAFF.

The V and J genes are TRBV6-5 and TRBJ1-1; 8 nucleotides match TRBD1. Losses at the gene ends were 5 bases for V and 6 bases for J; bases not matched to a gene: 11. This CDR3 spans 15 amino acids. Germline V CDR1 and CDR2: MNHEY, SVGAGI. DNA for the CDR3: TGTGCCAGCAGTACTGTACAGGGGGTGAGGGCTGAAGCTTTCTTT. Its translation is CASSTVQGVRAEAFF.

This chain links TRBV7-3 with TRBJ2-1, with 7 bases fitting TRBD2. This CDR3 comprises 15 residues. Germline V gives CDR1 SGHTA, CDR2 FQGTGA. With 2 bases clipped from V and 3 bases from J, the junction kept 4 bases outside the gene matches. The CDR3 nucleotides read TGTGCCAGCAGCTTAGCGGGAGTAGTCTACAATGAGCAGTTCTTC. Translating gives CASSLAGVVYNEQFF. Full variable domain (rest looked up from reference TRBV7-3 and TRBJ2-1): GAGVSQTPSNKVTEKGKYVELRCDPISGHTALYWYRQSLGQGPEFLIYFQGTGAADDSGLPNDRFFAVRPEGSVSTLKIQRTERGDSAVYLCASSLAGVVYNEQFFGPGTRLTVL.

This chain connects TRBV27 to TRBJ2-3, with D possibly TRBD2 on 6 matching bases. The CDR3 sequence is 20 residues long. Trimming removed 5 bases at V and 7 bases at J, with 34 bases between. CDR1 is MNHEY and CDR2 is SMNVEV in the germline V gene (reference sequence). CDR3 sequence reads: CASSPPTSSLGLRARHTQYF. CDR3 bases: TGTGCCAGCAGTCCCCCAACTAGCTCATTGGGCCTCCGAGCTCGACATACGCAGTATTTT.